This T cell receptor (beta chain) was recorded in a study of cytomegalovirus exposure and HLA in healthy donors. The V segment lost 6 bases and the J segment 3 bases; nucleotides outside the gene matches: 13. CDR1 LNHDA and CDR2 SQIVND come from the germline V gene (reference sequence). This CDR3 is 17 amino acids long. The primer mix had 60 Vbeta and 13 Jbeta primers. Here immunoSEQ multiplex PCR was the method, and the copy in TCRdb shows in-frame clones only, minus some. The data show roughly 140,000 clones, around 80% seen once. This clonotype was sampled from a boy between 2 and 10 years old in good health and CMV-seronegative. The rearrangement joins TRBV19 to TRBJ2-3; 9 bases are a match to TRBD2. The sequencing input was PBMCs. DNA of the CDR3: TGTGCCAGTAGATCCATTAGCAGGACTAGCGCGACAGATACGCAGTATTTT. Protein: CASRSISRTSATDTQYF.